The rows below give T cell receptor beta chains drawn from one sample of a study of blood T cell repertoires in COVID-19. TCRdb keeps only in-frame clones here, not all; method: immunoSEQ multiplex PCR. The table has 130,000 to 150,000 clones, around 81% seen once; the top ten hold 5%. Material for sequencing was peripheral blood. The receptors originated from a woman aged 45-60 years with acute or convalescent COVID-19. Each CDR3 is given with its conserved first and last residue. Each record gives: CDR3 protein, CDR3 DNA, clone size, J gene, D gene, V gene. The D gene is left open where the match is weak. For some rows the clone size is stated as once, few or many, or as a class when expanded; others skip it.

CASSLTGQGRSNQPQHF	TGTGCCAGCAGCTTAACGGGACAGGGAAGAAGCAATCAGCCCCAGCATTTT	-	TRBJ1-5	TRBD1	TRBV7-9
CASSPGSQRPEAFF	TGTGCCAGCAGTCCCGGCTCTCAGAGGCCCGAAGCTTTCTTT	-	TRBJ1-1	-	TRBV7-2
CASSLFTGVGELFF	TGTGCCAGCAGTTTATTCACAGGTGTCGGGGAGCTGTTTTTT	-	TRBJ2-2	-	TRBV27
CATSRTMQATYGYTF	TGTGCCACCTCTCGGACTATGCAAGCGACCTATGGCTACACCTTC	-	TRBJ1-2	-	TRBV19
CASSLAGRSTEAFF	TGTGCCAGCAGCCTTGCGGGACGGTCCACTGAAGCTTTCTTT	-	TRBJ1-1	-	TRBV7-3
CASSLGTRGDTQYF	TGCGCCAGCAGCTTGGGGACTAGAGGAGATACGCAGTATTTT	-	TRBJ2-3	TRBD2	TRBV5-1
CASSLGWQGSTEAFF	TGCGCCAGCAGCTTGGGTTGGCAGGGGAGTACTGAAGCTTTCTTT	-	TRBJ1-1	-	TRBV5-1
CASSQPSLGGFGAFF	TGTGCCAGCAGCCAACCCTCTCTTGGGGGCTTCGGAGCTTTCTTT	-	TRBJ1-1	-	TRBV3-1/TRBV3-2
CASSSGQGGTDTQYF	TGTGCCAGCAGCTCGGGACAGGGTGGCACAGATACGCAGTATTTT	once	TRBJ2-3	TRBD1	TRBV7-6
CASSPNSGQGFDGYTF	TGTGCCAGCAGCCCCAATTCCGGACAGGGATTCGATGGCTACACCTTC	few	TRBJ1-2	TRBD1	TRBV7-2
CASIGSVYTEAFF	TGTGCCAGCATTGGTAGCGTTTACACTGAAGCTTTCTTT	-	TRBJ1-1	-	TRBV28
CASSSRQGSNEQFF	TGTGCCAGCAGCTCTCGACAGGGGAGCAATGAGCAGTTCTTC	-	TRBJ2-1	TRBD1	TRBV7-2
CASSEKLGFGGPEAFF	TGTGCCAGCAGCGAAAAATTGGGGTTCGGGGGGCCTGAAGCTTTCTTT	-	TRBJ1-1	-	TRBV4-2
CASSSGTSGGTEAFF	TGTGCCAGCAGCTCGGGGACATCTGGTGGCACTGAAGCTTTCTTT	-	TRBJ1-1	-	TRBV5-4
CASSLSGAVSYEQYF	TGTGCCAGCAGCTTAAGCGGGGCGGTAAGCTACGAGCAGTACTTC	-	TRBJ2-7	TRBD2	TRBV7-9
CASSQELAGGPLGPTYEKTF	TGTGCCAGCAGCCAAGAATTAGCGGGGGGGCCTTTGGGGCCAACGTATGAGAAGACTTTC	once	TRBJ2-6	TRBD2	TRBV4-2
CASSLGPGQGATGELFF	TGCGCCAGCAGCTTGGGACCGGGACAGGGGGCAACCGGGGAGCTGTTTTTT	once	TRBJ2-2	TRBD1	TRBV5-1
CAISELAGGPDTQYF	TGTGCCATCAGTGAACTAGCGGGGGGACCAGATACGCAGTATTTT	-	TRBJ2-3	TRBD2	TRBV10-3